Shown below are 32 T cell receptor beta chains from a single sample sequenced in a study of OX40 agonist ivuxolimab in advanced cancers. Profiled with immunoSEQ multiplex PCR; TCRdb holds only in-frame clones, not every one. The repertoire consists of roughly 32,000 clones, with about nine tenths occurring once and the leading ten covering 4% to 5%. The sample in question was CD4+ or CD8+ T cells sorted from blood, obtained in a trial of the OX40 agonist ivuxolimab. These receptors were obtained from an adult with an advanced solid tumor such as melanoma, head and neck, liver or kidney cancer.

V is TRBV6-1 and J is TRBJ1-5, with D possibly being TRBD1 (6 bases). The germline V gene has CDR1 MNHNS and CDR2 SASEGT. V was clipped by 6 bases and J by 6 bases, with 12 bases between them. The CDR3 is 13 residues long. As DNA, the CDR3 is TGTGCCAGCAGACTTAACAGGGCTCAGCCCCAGCATTTT. Translating gives CASRLNRAQPQHF.

V usage is TRBV4-3 and J usage is TRBJ1-6; D is uncertain. The CDR3 covers 17 residues. The germline CDR1 and CDR2 sequences are LGHNA and YSLEER. V was shortened by 0 bases and J by 0 bases, with 9 bases between the two germline ends. The chain's CDR3 is CASSQEAQSSYNSPLHF. CDR3 in DNA: TGCGCCAGCAGCCAAGAAGCCCAGAGCTCCTATAATTCACCCCTCCACTTT.

This clone was counted once. The chain links TRBV30 to TRBJ1-2; no clear D gene. V was trimmed by 1 base and J by 5 bases, leaving 14 bases between them. CDR3 size: 14 residues. Germline V lookup: CDR1 GTSNPN, CDR2 SVGIG (reference sequence). The CDR3, as DNA: TGTGCCTGGAGTGAGTGGGAGGAGAGTTATGGCTACACCTTC. Translating it yields CAWSEWEESYGYTF.

In its sample, this clone was seen a few times. This rearrangement joins TRBV5-4 to TRBJ2-7, with 11 bases fitting TRBD1. V lost 4 bases and J lost 4; bases outside the gene matches: 7. This CDR3 spans 15 amino acids. CDR1 and CDR2 (germline): SGHNT, YYREEE (reference sequence). CDR3 DNA sequence: TGTGCCAGCAGCCTAAGGACAGGGGGCGCGTACGAGCAGTACTTC. Protein sequence: CASSLRTGGAYEQYF.

The chain has TRBV10-3 and TRBJ1-2; 7 bases line up with TRBD1. V lost 4 bases to trimming and J lost 3 bases; unmatched junction nucleotides: 5. This CDR3 is 14 amino acids long. CDR1 is ENHRY and CDR2 is SYGVKD in the germline V gene. CDR3: CAISAQGGDYGYTF. The CDR3 coding sequence is TGTGCCATCAGTGCACAAGGGGGCGACTATGGCTACACCTTC.

This rearrangement joins TRBV5-1 to TRBJ2-7; no clear D gene. The V gene's germline CDR1 is SGHRS and CDR2 YFSETQ. V gave up 4 bases and J gave up 3 bases, with 14 bases separating them. This CDR3 is built from 14 residues. The CDR3 reads CASSSVVAGYEQYF. CDR3 bases: TGCGCCAGCAGCAGCGTCGTCGCAGGCTACGAGCAGTACTTC.

This clone has only one observation. The chain joins TRBV5-5 to TRBJ1-4; 7 bases line up with TRBD1. Germline V gene sequence: CDR1 SGHKS, CDR2 YYEKEE (reference sequence). The V and J ends lost 1 base and 2 bases, in that order; junction bases with no gene match: 5. This CDR3 comprises 16 residues. The CDR3 nucleotides read TGTGCCAGCAGCTTGTCCCAGGGACAGACTAATGAAAAACTGTTTTTT. Residues: CASSLSQGQTNEKLFF.

V usage is TRBV6-1 and J usage is TRBJ2-5; D is unresolved. Deletions cut 5 bases from V and 0 bases from J, with 7 bases between. Germline CDR1 MNHNS, CDR2 SASEGT. The length of the CDR3 is 13 residues. The CDR3 loop reads CASSPSYQETQYF. CDR3 bases: TGTGCCAGCAGTCCATCGTACCAAGAGACCCAGTACTTC.

In its sample, this clone was seen once. The chain employs TRBV7-2 and TRBJ2-5, with TRBD2 identical over 9 bases. CDR1 is SGHTA and CDR2 is FQGNSA in the germline V gene. The J segment lost 5 bases and the V segment lost 4 bases, leaving 8 bases of the junction unmatched. This CDR3 has 15 amino acids. CDR3 DNA: TGTGCCAGCAGCTACCAGCGGGGGGCCGGTGAGACCCAGTACTTC. Its protein is CASSYQRGAGETQYF.

This chain uses TRBV19 with TRBJ2-7; no clear D. V was clipped by 2 bases and J by 3 bases, with 14 bases between them. CDR1 is LNHDA and CDR2 is SQIVND in the germline V gene (reference sequence). The length of the CDR3 is 15 residues. The CDR3 sequence is CASSILPGPNYEQYF. CDR3 bases: TGTGCCAGTAGTATACTCCCGGGCCCCAACTACGAGCAGTACTTC.

The rearrangement links TRBV19 to TRBJ1-4; 11 nucleotides align to TRBD1. This CDR3 is 14 amino acids long. Germline CDR1 and CDR2: LNHDA and SQIVND (reference sequence). The junction had 4 bases not matched to a gene; V was cut back by 5 bases and J by 8 bases. The CDR3 region has the DNA TGTGCCAGTAGTCGCCGGGACAGGGGGGAAAAACTGTTTTTT. It specifies CASSRRDRGEKLFF.

The chain recombines TRBV9 with TRBJ2-3; TRBD2 agrees at 9 bases. J gave up 2 bases and V 0 bases, and 7 bases lay outside the gene matches. Germline V gene lookup returns CDR1 SGDLS and CDR2 YYNGEE. This CDR3 is built from 17 residues. CDR3 DNA sequence: TGTGCCAGCAGCGTAGCCCCCACTAGCGGGTACACAGATACGCAGTATTTT. Amino acids: CASSVAPTSGYTDTQYF.

The chain couples TRBV5-4 to TRBJ2-3; 9 bases fit TRBD1. In germline, CDR1 is SGHNT, CDR2 YYREEE (reference sequence). This CDR3 is 15 amino acids long. J lost 0 bases, V lost 4 bases, and 3 bases had no gene match. The chain's CDR3 is CASSPGTGSTDTQYF. In DNA form, the CDR3 reads TGTGCCAGCAGCCCGGGGACAGGGAGCACAGATACGCAGTATTTT. Based on the CDR3 plus reference TRBV5-4 and TRBJ2-3, the full variable domain is ETGVTQSPTHLIKTRGQQVTLRCSSQSGHNTVSWYQQALGQGPQFIFQYYREEENGRGNFPPRFSGLQFPNYSSELNVNALELDDSALYLCASSPGTGSTDTQYFGPGTRLTVL.

The chain employs TRBV29-1 and TRBJ2-3; TRBD1 or TRBD2 may be the D gene (6 bases each). The CDR3 length is 14 residues. V was clipped by 6 bases and J by 5 bases, with 18 bases between them. Germline CDR1 SQVTM, CDR2 ANQGSEA. The DNA of the CDR3 is TGCAGCGTCCGATTCCGGGGGCGGGTAGATACGCAGTATTTT. It is translated as CSVRFRGRVDTQYF.

This clone was seen only once. The chain carries TRBV7-9 and TRBJ1-1; 11 bases are shared with TRBD1. V trimming: 5 bases; J trimming: 0 bases; junction bases outside the gene matches: 8. Germline values: CDR1 SEHNR, CDR2 FQNEAQ (reference sequence). The CDR3 consists of 17 residues. The CDR3 loop reads CASSPTWDRGMNTEAFF. The CDR3 DNA sequence: TGTGCCAGCAGCCCCACCTGGGACAGGGGGATGAACACTGAAGCTTTCTTT.

The rearrangement links TRBV6-1 to TRBJ1-5, with D possibly TRBD1 on 5 matching bases. Germline V gene data show CDR1 as MNHNS and CDR2 as SASEGT. Trimming pared 5 bases from V and 4 bases from J, leaving 15 bases between. The CDR3 loop spans 15 amino acids. CDR3 bases: TGTGCCAGCAGTACCCAGGGTCTCCCTAATCAGCCCCAGCATTTT. The encoded protein is CASSTQGLPNQPQHF.

This chain links TRBV29-1 with TRBJ2-5, with D uncertain. CDR1 SQVTM and CDR2 ANQGSEA come from the germline V gene. Trimming removed 7 bases from V and 2 bases from J, with 11 bases in between. The CDR3 totals 12 residues. The CDR3: CSGAVSQETQYF. The CDR3 DNA reads as TGCAGCGGCGCGGTCAGTCAAGAGACCCAGTACTTC.

The rearrangement links TRBV30 to TRBJ2-3; D not certain. Germline V gene data show CDR1 as GTSNPN and CDR2 as SVGIG (reference sequence). Trimming took 0 bases from V and 0 from J, leaving 7 bases between them. The CDR3 is 14 amino acids. CDR3 residues: CAWSVSRSTDTQYF. The CDR3 nucleotides read TGTGCCTGGAGTGTCTCGAGGAGCACAGATACGCAGTATTTT.

The genes are TRBV2 and TRBJ2-1; possibly TRBD1 for D (6 bases). The CDR3 runs to 13 residues. Between the trimmed V and J ends, which lost 4 bases and 5 bases, there was a span of 9 bases. Germline-derived CDR1 and CDR2 are SNHLY and FYNNEI. The CDR3 DNA reads TGTGCCAGCAGTGCGGACAGTAACAATGAGCAGTTCTTC. Encoded protein: CASSADSNNEQFF.

V and J are TRBV10-3 and TRBJ1-4; 7 bases are shared with TRBD1. J was trimmed by 13 bases and V by 11 bases; bases with no gene match: 4. Germline assignment: CDR1 ENHRY and CDR2 SYGVKD. This CDR3 contains 9 residues. The CDR3 region is CASAGGLFF. The CDR3 nucleotides are TGTGCCTCCGCAGGGGGACTGTTTTTT.

This clone was counted a single time. This chain uses TRBV5-1 with TRBJ1-1; the match to TRBD1 covers 7 bases. Germline V gene sequence: CDR1 SGHRS, CDR2 YFSETQ. The V segment lost 4 bases and the J segment 1 base; nucleotides outside the gene matches: 19. The CDR3 totals 19 residues. DNA for the CDR3: TGCGCCAGCAGCCGGTTCTCTGGGGGACAGCCAGCTAGGAACACTGAAGCTTTCTTT. The encoded protein is CASSRFSGGQPARNTEAFF. Variable domain in full (rest from reference TRBV5-1 and TRBJ1-1): KAGVTQTPRYLIKTRGQQVTLSCSPISGHRSVSWYQQTPGQGLQFLFEYFSETQRNKGNFPGRFSGRQFSNSRSEMNVSTLELGDSALYLCASSRFSGGQPARNTEAFFGQGTRLTVV.

The CDR3 DNA follows: TGTGCCAGCGGGGGGTACCAAGAGACCCAGTACTTC. Translation: CASGGYQETQYF. The genes are TRBV2 and TRBJ2-5; perhaps TRBD2 as D (6 bases). This CDR3 is 12 amino acids long. V was cut by 8 bases and J by 0 bases, with 7 bases left in between. Germline V gives CDR1 SNHLY, CDR2 FYNNEI.

The genes are TRBV4-2 and TRBJ2-3, with TRBD2 matching 7 bases. The CDR3 has 16 residues. V lost 4 bases, J lost 2 bases, and 9 bases stayed unmatched. Per germline, CDR1 LGHNA and CDR2 YNFKEQ. CDR3 bases: TGTGCCAGCAGCCCCCTAGGACGGGGGGACACAGATACGCAGTATTTT. This translates into CASSPLGRGDTDTQYF.

CDR3 DNA: TGCGCCAGCAGCTTGGAGGCATCGAACACTGAAGCTTTCTTT. It specifies CASSLEASNTEAFF. The chain recombines TRBV5-1 with TRBJ1-1; D is undetermined. Germline lookup yields CDR1 SGHRS and CDR2 YFSETQ. This CDR3 is 14 amino acids long. Between the trimmed V and J ends, which lost 0 bases and 1 base, there was a span of 7 bases.

The genes are TRBV2 and TRBJ2-5; the match to TRBD2 covers 9 bases. After removal of 5 bases from V and 5 bases from J, the junction contained 9 bases not matched to a gene. Per the germline V gene, CDR1 is SNHLY and CDR2 is FYNNEI. The CDR3 loop spans 15 amino acids. The CDR3 loop reads CASSSTSGARETQYF. The CDR3 region has the DNA TGTGCCAGCAGTTCGACTAGCGGCGCGCGCGAGACCCAGTACTTC.

This chain joins TRBV19 and TRBJ2-7, with D possibly matching TRBD2 (6 bases). This CDR3 region has 14 residues. From germline, CDR1 is LNHDA and CDR2 SQIVND (reference sequence). With 5 bases removed from V and 2 bases from J, the gap between germline ends came to 13 bases. The CDR3 bases are TGTGCCAGTAGTGATAGCGGAACGACCTACGAGCAGTACTTC. Amino acid sequence: CASSDSGTTYEQYF.

This rearrangement joins TRBV2 to TRBJ1-1; D unclear. CDR3 length equals 14 residues. Germline CDR1 SNHLY, CDR2 FYNNEI. With 6 bases removed from V and 1 base from J, the gap between germline ends came to 12 bases. The CDR3 loop reads CASRPNGQNTEAFF. The CDR3 DNA sequence: TGTGCCAGCAGACCCAACGGCCAGAACACTGAAGCTTTCTTT.

CDR3 in DNA: TGTGCCAGCAGTGATACGGGTGACACTGAAGCTTTCTTT. This sequence encodes CASSDTGDTEAFF. The V gene is TRBV6-1, the J gene TRBJ1-1; D gene uncertain. The CDR3 consists of 13 residues. Trimming stripped 3 bases from V and 3 bases from J, with 8 bases between. CDR1 is MNHNS, CDR2 SASEGT, per germline.

The CDR3 reads CASSTGQGLTYEQYF. In nucleotides, the CDR3 is TGCGCCAGCAGCACAGGACAGGGGTTAACCTACGAGCAGTACTTC. V and J are TRBV5-1 and TRBJ2-7; 9 nucleotides align to TRBD1. CDR3 length: 15 residues. CDR1 is SGHRS, CDR2 YFSETQ, per germline. V gave up 4 bases and J gave up 2 bases; unmatched junction bases: 7.

This chain uses TRBV7-3 with TRBJ2-3; 10 nucleotides match TRBD2. Germline trimming cut 1 base from V and 5 bases from J; bases unmatched to any gene: 6. CDR1 is SGHTA, CDR2 FQGTGA, per germline. There are 16 residues in the CDR3. This chain's CDR3 is CASSLIPSGSIDTQYF. The CDR3 DNA sequence: TGTGCCAGCAGCTTAATTCCTAGCGGGAGTATAGATACGCAGTATTTT.

This chain joins TRBV19 and TRBJ2-3, with D maybe TRBD2 (5 bases). Trimming removed 1 base from V and 0 bases from J, with 11 bases in between. There are 16 residues in the CDR3. Germline CDR1 LNHDA, CDR2 SQIVND (reference sequence). The CDR3 DNA reads as TGTGCCAGTAGTATAGGTGGAGGAGGAAGCACAGATACGCAGTATTTT. Translation: CASSIGGGGSTDTQYF. Full variable domain (rest looked up from reference TRBV19 and TRBJ2-3): DGGITQSPKYLFRKEGQNVTLSCEQNLNHDAMYWYRQDPGQGLRLIYYSQIVNDFQKGDIAEGYSVSREKKESFPLTVTSAQKNPTAFYLCASSIGGGGSTDTQYFGPGTRLTVL.

The V call is TRBV7-8, the J call TRBJ2-2; a weak D match, TRBD1 (6 bases). Deletions cut 0 bases from V and 6 bases from J, with 20 bases between. The V gene's germline CDR1 is SGHVS and CDR2 FQNEAQ. This CDR3 has 18 residues. The CDR3 region is CASSLANLGGFIPGELFF. CDR3 bases: TGTGCCAGCAGCTTAGCAAATTTAGGGGGTTTTATCCCCGGGGAGCTGTTTTTT.